A single sample gave rise to the 27 T cell receptor beta chains below, sequenced in a study of patients and donors after allogeneic stem cell transplantation. TCRdb redid the calling of the RT-PCR reads with MiXCR, one entry per CDR3 protein. In the table there are 150,000 or so distinct CDR3 sequences, 24% of which are singletons. The sample comprised blood, either unsorted or a sorted T cell fraction (not recorded which). These receptors were taken from a human donor who was either an allogeneic HSCT recipient or a stem cell or donor lymphocyte infusion donor (not recorded which). It is not recorded whose cells these are; they may come from a transplant donor.

The CDR3 DNA is TGTGCCAGCGGTCGACTAGCGGATACTCAGCAGTACTTC. It codes for CASGRLADTQQYF. The chain links TRBV12-3 or TRBV12-4 to TRBJ2-7; 9 nucleotides line up with TRBD2. The V and J ends lost 8 bases and 8 bases, in that order; junction bases with no gene match: 10. This CDR3 has 13 amino acids.

This clonotype was counted ten times or more. V is TRBV20-1 and J is TRBJ1-4; 8 bases match TRBD1. CDR1 and CDR2 from the germline V gene are DFQATT and SNEGSKA (reference sequence). CDR3 length: 13 residues. J lost 6 bases, V lost 4 bases, and 4 bases had no gene match. This chain's CDR3 is CSATRGQDEKLFF. For the CDR3, the DNA is TGCAGTGCTACCCGGGGACAGGATGAAAAACTGTTTTTT.

In this sample, this clonotype turned up once. Likely a read error: the CDR3 ends without its conserved phenylalanine or tryptophan. The DNA is left out, because the CDR3 cannot be placed on it with certainty; the CDR3 is given as TCRdb lists it. This chain connects TRBV20-1 to TRBJ2-7; the table assigns TRBD2, which was not confirmed against the DNA. Germline V gives CDR1 DFQATT, CDR2 SNEGSKA (reference sequence). The CDR3 totals 9 residues, both ends included. The chain's CDR3 is CSASEREEI.

The chain employs TRBV12-3 or TRBV12-4 and TRBJ2-5; D might be TRBD2 (6 bases). This CDR3 comprises 17 residues. Trimming stripped 2 bases from V and 7 bases from J, with 23 bases between. The DNA of the CDR3 is TGTGCCAGCAGTTTAAGTGGAGAGAGCGGGTTGCGGGGGACCCAGTACTTC. Protein product: CASSLSGESGLRGTQYF.

This clonotype has only a few counts. The chain employs TRBV12-3 or TRBV12-4 and TRBJ2-2, with no clear D. The CDR3 has 14 residues. The V gene lost 7 bases and the J gene lost 7 bases, with 16 bases spanning the gap. As DNA, the CDR3 is TGTGCCAGCATACATGGACGGAGAAGCGGGGAGCTGTTTTTT. It encodes CASIHGRRSGELFF.

In its sample, this clonotype was seen a few times. The chain links TRBV4-2 to TRBJ2-7, with a weak D call TRBD1 (5 bases). Germline CDR1 reads LGHNA; CDR2 reads YNFKEQ. Trimming took off 5 bases at V and 2 bases at J, with 7 bases between the two ends. The CDR3 is 12 amino acids. The CDR3 reads CASSLGAYEQYF. In DNA form, the CDR3 reads TGTGCCAGCAGCTTAGGGGCCTACGAGCAGTACTTC.

CDR3 residues: CASSFSRQGQQYF. The CDR3 nucleotides are TGTGCCAGCAGCTTCTCCCGACAGGGGCAGCAGTACTTC. The chain has TRBV5-5 and TRBJ2-7; 8 bases match TRBD1. J lost 8 bases, V lost 2 bases, and 6 bases had no gene match. Germline lookup yields CDR1 SGHKS and CDR2 YYEKEE (reference sequence). This CDR3 spans 13 amino acids.

This clonotype was seen a handful of times. The rearrangement links TRBV5-1 to TRBJ2-6; D might be TRBD2 (5 bases). The CDR3 loop spans 15 amino acids. Germline CDR1 is SGHRS and CDR2 is YFSETQ. V was cut by 5 bases and J by 2 bases, with 11 bases left in between. Here the CDR3 reads CASSLVGAGANVLTF. The CDR3 DNA reads TGCGCCAGCAGTCTAGTCGGGGCTGGGGCCAACGTCCTGACTTTC.

This clonotype was recorded a few times. The gene calls are TRBV6-1 and TRBJ1-6; TRBD1 might be the D (6 bases). The CDR3 extends over 15 amino acids. CDR1 MNHNS and CDR2 SASEGT come from the germline V gene. The V gene lost 6 bases and the J gene lost 6 bases, with 15 bases spanning the gap. CDR3 loop: CASSAPGAINSPLHF. In DNA form, the CDR3 reads TGTGCCAGCAGCGCGCCAGGGGCCATTAATTCACCCCTCCACTTT.

The rearrangement links TRBV12-3 or TRBV12-4 to TRBJ2-7; 10 bases agree with TRBD1. V trimming: 8 bases; J trimming: 5 bases; junction bases outside the gene matches: 9. CDR3 length: 14 residues. The CDR3 is CASGETGTGDEQYF. As DNA, the CDR3 is TGTGCCAGCGGTGAAACCGGGACAGGGGACGAGCAGTACTTC.

The gene calls are TRBV27 and TRBJ1-1; D gene unclear. V lost 3 bases to trimming and J lost 2 bases, with 13 bases between them. Germline CDR1 and CDR2: MNHEY and SMNVEV (reference sequence). The CDR3 totals 15 residues. The CDR3 DNA sequence: TGTGCCAGCAGTTTGGTTGGTCCTAGTAACACTGAAGCTTTCTTT. Translation gives CASSLVGPSNTEAFF.

This clonotype was observed a handful of times. The chain couples TRBV20-1 to TRBJ2-1; D gene unclear. Germline CDR1 DFQATT, CDR2 SNEGSKA (reference sequence). The V gene lost 6 bases and the J gene lost 6 bases, with 6 bases spanning the gap. The CDR3 runs 10 residues. The CDR3 DNA is TGCAGTGCCAAGGGCAATGAGCAGTTCTTC. It translates to CSAKGNEQFF.

This clonotype has more than one count but fewer than ten. The genes are TRBV4-1 and TRBJ1-6; 8 bases match TRBD1. V lost 4 bases and J lost 9; bases outside the gene matches: 5. This CDR3 comprises 14 residues. CDR1 and CDR2 (germline): MGHRA, YSYEKL. In nucleotides, the CDR3 is TGCGCCAGCAGCCTGAACGACAGGGGTTCACCCCTCCACTTT. Encoded protein: CASSLNDRGSPLHF.

The V and J genes are TRBV30 and TRBJ2-1, with 13 bases identical to TRBD2. Looked up from germline, CDR1 is GTSNPN and CDR2 is SVGIG (reference sequence). V shed 0 bases, J shed 14 bases, and the junction held 1 base outside the gene matches. This CDR3 contains 12 residues. The DNA for the CDR3 is TGTGCCTGGAGTGTTGGACTAGCGGGAGAGTTCTTC. Translation gives CAWSVGLAGEFF.

The chain links TRBV29-1 to TRBJ2-7, with D maybe TRBD2 (5 bases). Trimming left V 5 bases short and J 2 bases short, with 13 bases between. This CDR3 is 13 amino acids long. Germline V gene sequence: CDR1 SQVTM, CDR2 ANQGSEA. The CDR3 sequence is CSVTEGSPYEQYF. The CDR3 nucleotides are TGCAGCGTTACAGAAGGGAGCCCCTACGAGCAGTACTTC.

The sample holds one count of this clonotype. The chain links TRBV7-3 to TRBJ2-3; D uncertain. This CDR3 spans 13 amino acids. Trimming cost V 3 bases and J 2 bases, with 6 bases left between them. Germline lookup yields CDR1 SGHTA and CDR2 FQGTGA. The CDR3 coding sequence is TGTGCCAGCAGCTTTGCGTCCACAGATACGCAGTATTTT. Encoded protein: CASSFASTDTQYF. The whole variable domain, filled in from reference TRBV7-3 and TRBJ2-3, reads GAGVSQTPSNKVTEKGKYVELRCDPISGHTALYWYRQSLGQGPEFLIYFQGTGAADDSGLPNDRFFAVRPEGSVSTLKIQRTERGDSAVYLCASSFASTDTQYFGPGTRLTVL.

This clonotype was seen a few times. The chain couples TRBV20-1 to TRBJ1-1; TRBD1 might be the D (5 bases). Germline V CDR1 and CDR2: DFQATT, SNEGSKA (reference sequence). Deletions cut 2 bases from V and 0 bases from J, with 16 bases between. There are 16 residues in the CDR3. The CDR3 region is CSARTREGRMNTEAFF. CDR3 nucleotides: TGCAGTGCTAGAACCAGGGAGGGTCGGATGAACACTGAAGCTTTCTTT.

This clonotype has a count of ten or more. The chain is built from TRBV19 and TRBJ1-5; D remains ambiguous. The CDR3 spans 12 residues. V was trimmed by 3 bases and J by 3 bases, leaving 3 bases between them. The germline V gene has CDR1 LNHDA and CDR2 SQIVND (reference sequence). CDR3 amino acids: CASSMVNQPQHF. In DNA, the CDR3 is TGTGCCAGTAGTATGGTCAATCAGCCCCAGCATTTT.

This clonotype was seen a handful of times. The chain links TRBV7-2 to TRBJ1-2, with TRBD1 matching 8 bases. The ends lost 5 bases at V and 5 bases at J; junction bases unmatched: 16. Per germline, CDR1 SGHTA and CDR2 FQGNSA. The CDR3 runs 17 residues. The CDR3 nucleotides are TGTGCCAGCAGCACGAGGACAGGGATTAAATTGACTTATGGCTACACCTTC. Translated, it gives CASSTRTGIKLTYGYTF.

The rearrangement joins TRBV4-3 to TRBJ1-3; 7 positions agree with TRBD1. The germline CDR1 and CDR2 sequences are LGHNA and YSLEER. Losses at the gene ends were 5 bases for V and 3 bases for J; bases not matched to a gene: 4. The CDR3 length is 14 residues. CDR3 amino acids: CASSGTVYGNTIYF. The CDR3 region has the DNA TGCGCCAGCAGCGGGACAGTATATGGAAACACCATATATTTT.

The chain joins TRBV27 to TRBJ1-1; no definite D call. This CDR3 has 16 residues. V lost 1 base, J lost 3 bases, and 15 bases lay in between. The germline CDR1 and CDR2 sequences are MNHEY and SMNVEV (reference sequence). The CDR3 DNA reads as TGTGCCAGCAGTTTATTAGGCGTCGGTGGGGACACTGAAGCTTTCTTT. Protein sequence: CASSLLGVGGDTEAFF.

V and J are TRBV9 and TRBJ1-2; weak D call: TRBD1 (5 bases). The CDR3 has 15 residues. V lost 4 bases, J lost 2 bases, and 15 bases lay in between. CDR1 and CDR2 (germline): SGDLS, YYNGEE. The DNA of the CDR3 is TGTGCCAGCAGCCTCGACAGCCTTCCCAACTATGGCTACACCTTC. It yields the protein CASSLDSLPNYGYTF.

A few counts support this clonotype. The rearrangement links TRBV29-1 to TRBJ1-1; possible D gene TRBD1, 6 bases. The ends were cut back, 1 base at V and 5 bases at J, with 20 bases in the middle. CDR3 length equals 16 residues. Looked up from germline, CDR1 is SQVTM and CDR2 is ANQGSEA. CDR3 region: CSVEGGGWRLGTEAFF. DNA for the CDR3: TGCAGCGTTGAAGGAGGGGGATGGCGTCTGGGGACTGAAGCTTTCTTT.

This sequence joins TRBV20-1 and TRBJ2-7; D gene unclear. CDR3 length equals 13 residues. Trimming pared 0 bases from V and 4 bases from J, leaving 10 bases between. Germline V gene lookup returns CDR1 DFQATT and CDR2 SNEGSKA (reference sequence). The CDR3 coding sequence is TGCAGTGCTAGAGATTGGGCCCCGTACGAGCAGTACTTC. Protein sequence: CSARDWAPYEQYF.

This clonotype turned up a few times. The V gene is TRBV20-1, the J gene TRBJ1-4; 8 positions agree with TRBD1. This CDR3 is built from 16 residues. CDR1 and CDR2 (germline): DFQATT, SNEGSKA (reference sequence). Trimming took 0 bases from V and 8 from J; bases not matched to a gene: 11. The CDR3 nucleotides read TGCAGTGCTAGAGACTCTTTGCAGGGGGCAAGAGAAAAACTGTTTTTT. The encoded protein is CSARDSLQGAREKLFF.

Only a few counts were recorded for this clonotype. The rearrangement links TRBV10-3 to TRBJ2-7, with 8 bases matching TRBD1. The junction had 9 bases not matched to a gene; V was cut back by 6 bases and J by 2 bases. The CDR3 consists of 15 residues. Germline V gene lookup returns CDR1 ENHRY and CDR2 SYGVKD. This chain's CDR3 is CAIRDAGTGAYEQYF. The DNA of the CDR3 is TGTGCCATCAGGGACGCCGGGACAGGAGCCTACGAGCAGTACTTC.

This chain connects TRBV2 to TRBJ2-1; weak D call: TRBD1 (6 bases). V was pared by 10 bases and J by 6 bases, with 16 bases between. This CDR3 has 13 residues. CDR1 and CDR2 from the germline V gene are SNHLY and FYNNEI. As DNA, the CDR3 is TGTGCCACGGGAACAGGGCTCGGCAATGAGCAGTTCTTC. Its protein product is CATGTGLGNEQFF.